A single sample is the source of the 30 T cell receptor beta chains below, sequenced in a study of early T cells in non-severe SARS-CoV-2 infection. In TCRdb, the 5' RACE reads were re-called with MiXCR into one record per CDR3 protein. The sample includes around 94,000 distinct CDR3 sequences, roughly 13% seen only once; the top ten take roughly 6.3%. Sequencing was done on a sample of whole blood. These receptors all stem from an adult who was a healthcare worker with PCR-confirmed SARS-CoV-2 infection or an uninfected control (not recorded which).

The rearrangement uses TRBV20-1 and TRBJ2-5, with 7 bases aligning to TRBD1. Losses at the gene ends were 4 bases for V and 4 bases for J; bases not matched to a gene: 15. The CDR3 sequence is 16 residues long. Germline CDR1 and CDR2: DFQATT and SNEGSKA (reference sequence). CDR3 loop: CSATTHTTGVLETQYF. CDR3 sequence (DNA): TGCAGTGCTACCACTCACACTACAGGGGTTTTAGAGACCCAGTACTTC.

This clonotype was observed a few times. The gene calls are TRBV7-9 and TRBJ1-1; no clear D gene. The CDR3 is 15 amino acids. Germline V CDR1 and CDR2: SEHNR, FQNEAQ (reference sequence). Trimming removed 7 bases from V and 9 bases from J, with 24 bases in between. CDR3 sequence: CASTTSIGVRGQAFF. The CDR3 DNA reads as TGTGCCAGCACCACGTCCATCGGGGTCCGAGGCCAAGCTTTCTTT.

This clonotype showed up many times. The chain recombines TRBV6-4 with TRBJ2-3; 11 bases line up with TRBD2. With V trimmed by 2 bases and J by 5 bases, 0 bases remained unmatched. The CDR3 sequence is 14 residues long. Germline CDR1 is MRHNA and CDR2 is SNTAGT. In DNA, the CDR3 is TGTGCCAGCAGTGACCTAGCGGGAGGAGATACGCAGTATTTT. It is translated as CASSDLAGGDTQYF.

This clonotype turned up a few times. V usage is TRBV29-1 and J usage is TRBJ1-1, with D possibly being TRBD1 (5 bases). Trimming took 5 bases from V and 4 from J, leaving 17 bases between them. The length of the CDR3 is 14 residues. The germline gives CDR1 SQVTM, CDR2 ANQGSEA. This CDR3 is CSVLTRGLGTEAFF. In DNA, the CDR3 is TGCAGCGTTTTGACCCGGGGCCTGGGCACTGAAGCTTTCTTT.

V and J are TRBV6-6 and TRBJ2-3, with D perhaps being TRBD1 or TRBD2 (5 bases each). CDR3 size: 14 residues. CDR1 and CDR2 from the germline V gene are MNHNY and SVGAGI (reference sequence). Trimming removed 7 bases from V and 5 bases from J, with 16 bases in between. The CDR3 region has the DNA TGTGCCAGCATCCATAGGGTGGGGGAAGATACGCAGTATTTT. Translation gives CASIHRVGEDTQYF.

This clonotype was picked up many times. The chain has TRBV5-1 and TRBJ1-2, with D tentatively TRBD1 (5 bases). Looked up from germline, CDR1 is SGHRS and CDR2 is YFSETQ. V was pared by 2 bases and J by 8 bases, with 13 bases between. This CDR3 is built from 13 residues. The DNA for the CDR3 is TGCGCCAGCAGCTTAGGGACGCGTCAGGGCTACACCTTC. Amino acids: CASSLGTRQGYTF. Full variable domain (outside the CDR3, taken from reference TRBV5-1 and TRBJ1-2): KAGVTQTPRYLIKTRGQQVTLSCSPISGHRSVSWYQQTPGQGLQFLFEYFSETQRNKGNFPGRFSGRQFSNSRSEMNVSTLELGDSALYLCASSLGTRQGYTFGSGTRLTVV.

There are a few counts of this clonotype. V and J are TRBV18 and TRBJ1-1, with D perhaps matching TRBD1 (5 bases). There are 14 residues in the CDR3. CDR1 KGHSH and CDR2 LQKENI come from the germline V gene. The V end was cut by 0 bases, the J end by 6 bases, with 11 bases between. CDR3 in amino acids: CASSPPYGAAEAFF. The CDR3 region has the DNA TGTGCCAGCTCACCACCGTACGGGGCAGCTGAAGCTTTCTTT. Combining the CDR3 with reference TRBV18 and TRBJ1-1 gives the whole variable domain NAGVMQNPRHLVRRRGQEARLRCSPMKGHSHVYWYRQLPEEGLKFMVYLQKENIIDESGMPKERFSAEFPKEGPSILRIQQVVRGDSAAYFCASSPPYGAAEAFFGQGTRLTVV.

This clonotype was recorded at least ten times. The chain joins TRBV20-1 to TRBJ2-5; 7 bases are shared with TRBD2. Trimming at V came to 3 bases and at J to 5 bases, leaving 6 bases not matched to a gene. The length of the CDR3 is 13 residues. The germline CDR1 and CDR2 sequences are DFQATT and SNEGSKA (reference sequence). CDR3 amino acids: CSARGGSGETQYF. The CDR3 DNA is TGCAGTGCTAGGGGCGGGAGCGGGGAGACCCAGTACTTC.

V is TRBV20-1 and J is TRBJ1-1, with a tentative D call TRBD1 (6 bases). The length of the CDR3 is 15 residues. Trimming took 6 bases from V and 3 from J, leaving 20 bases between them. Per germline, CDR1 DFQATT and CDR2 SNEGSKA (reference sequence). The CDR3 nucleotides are TGCAGTGCCGCTAGAGGGGGAGGGGGAGACACTGAAGCTTTCTTT. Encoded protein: CSAARGGGGDTEAFF.

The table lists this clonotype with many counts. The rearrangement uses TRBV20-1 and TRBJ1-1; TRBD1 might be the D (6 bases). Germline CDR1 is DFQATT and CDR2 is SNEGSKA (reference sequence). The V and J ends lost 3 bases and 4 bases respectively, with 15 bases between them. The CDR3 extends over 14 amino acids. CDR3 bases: TGCAGTGCTAGTCGAGGGGGAGGAAGCACTGAAGCTTTCTTT. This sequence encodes CSASRGGGSTEAFF.

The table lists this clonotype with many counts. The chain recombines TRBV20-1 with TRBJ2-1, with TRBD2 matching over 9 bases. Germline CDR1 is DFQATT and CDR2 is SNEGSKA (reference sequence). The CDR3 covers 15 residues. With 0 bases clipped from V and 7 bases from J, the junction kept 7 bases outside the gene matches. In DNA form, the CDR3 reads TGCAGTGCTAGAGATAGGGGACTAGCAGTTAATGAGCAGTTCTTC. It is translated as CSARDRGLAVNEQFF.

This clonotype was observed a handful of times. The CDR3 DNA reads TGTGCCAGCAGCTTTAATAGCGGGAGTGGTATGTACGAGCAGTACTTC. It is translated as CASSFNSGSGMYEQYF. This sequence joins TRBV7-2 and TRBJ2-7, with 9 bases aligning to TRBD2. The CDR3 runs to 16 residues. CDR1 is SGHTA and CDR2 is FQGNSA in the germline V gene. V was pared by 3 bases and J by 4 bases, with 10 bases of the junction left unmatched.

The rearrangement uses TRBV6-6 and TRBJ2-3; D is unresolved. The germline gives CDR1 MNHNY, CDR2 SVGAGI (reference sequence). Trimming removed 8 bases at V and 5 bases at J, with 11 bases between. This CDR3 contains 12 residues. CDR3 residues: CASGLGQDTQYF. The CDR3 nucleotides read TGTGCCAGCGGTCTCGGCCAAGATACGCAGTATTTT.

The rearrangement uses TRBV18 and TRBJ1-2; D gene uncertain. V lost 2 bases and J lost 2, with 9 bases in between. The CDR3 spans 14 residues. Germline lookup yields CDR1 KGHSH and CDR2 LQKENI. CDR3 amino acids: CASSPKEANYGYTF. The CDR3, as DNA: TGTGCCAGCTCACCAAAGGAGGCAAACTATGGCTACACCTTC.

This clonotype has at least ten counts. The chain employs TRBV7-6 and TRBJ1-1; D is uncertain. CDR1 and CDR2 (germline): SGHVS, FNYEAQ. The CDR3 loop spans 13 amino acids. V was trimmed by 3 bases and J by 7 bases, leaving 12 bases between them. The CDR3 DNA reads TGTGCCAGCAGCTTCCGCCGGGAAGATGAAGCTTTCTTT. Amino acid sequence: CASSFRREDEAFF.

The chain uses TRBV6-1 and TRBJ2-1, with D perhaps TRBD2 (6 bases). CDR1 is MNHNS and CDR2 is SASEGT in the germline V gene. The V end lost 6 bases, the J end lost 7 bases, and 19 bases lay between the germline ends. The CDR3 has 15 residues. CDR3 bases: TGTGCCAGCAGCATCGGCGGGGCGGGGTATAATGAGCAGTTCTTC. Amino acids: CASSIGGAGYNEQFF.

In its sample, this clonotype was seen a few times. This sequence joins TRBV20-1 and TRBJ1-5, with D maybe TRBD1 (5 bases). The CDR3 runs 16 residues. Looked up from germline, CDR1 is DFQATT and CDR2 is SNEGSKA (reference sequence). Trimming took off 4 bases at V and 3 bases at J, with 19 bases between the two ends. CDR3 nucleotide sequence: TGCAGTGCTATCCCCCGGGCAGGGAGGTCCAATCAGCCCCAGCATTTT. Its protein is CSAIPRAGRSNQPQHF.

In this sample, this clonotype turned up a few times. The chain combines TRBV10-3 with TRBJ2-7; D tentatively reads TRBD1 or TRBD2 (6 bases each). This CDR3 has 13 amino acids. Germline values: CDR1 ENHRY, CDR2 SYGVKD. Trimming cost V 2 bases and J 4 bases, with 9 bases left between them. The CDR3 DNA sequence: TGTGCCATCAGTGAGCGGGGGCTTTACGAGCAGTACTTC. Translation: CAISERGLYEQYF.

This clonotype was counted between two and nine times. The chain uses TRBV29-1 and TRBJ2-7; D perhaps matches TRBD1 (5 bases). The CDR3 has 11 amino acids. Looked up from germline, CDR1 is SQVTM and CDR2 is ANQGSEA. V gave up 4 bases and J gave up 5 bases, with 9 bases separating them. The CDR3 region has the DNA TGCAGCGTTGCGCAGGGAAACGAGCAGTACTTC. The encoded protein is CSVAQGNEQYF.

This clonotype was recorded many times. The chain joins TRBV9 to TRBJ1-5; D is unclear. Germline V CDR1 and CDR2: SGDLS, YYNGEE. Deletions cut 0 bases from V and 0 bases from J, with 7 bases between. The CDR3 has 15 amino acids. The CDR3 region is CASSVEGDSNQPQHF. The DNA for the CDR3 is TGTGCCAGCAGCGTAGAGGGCGATAGCAATCAGCCCCAGCATTTT.

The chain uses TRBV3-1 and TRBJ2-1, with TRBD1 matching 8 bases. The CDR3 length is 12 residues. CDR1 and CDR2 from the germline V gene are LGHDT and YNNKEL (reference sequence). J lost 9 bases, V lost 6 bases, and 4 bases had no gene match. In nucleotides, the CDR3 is TGTGCCAGCAGACGTACAGGGGGTGAGCAGTTCTTC. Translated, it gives CASRRTGGEQFF.

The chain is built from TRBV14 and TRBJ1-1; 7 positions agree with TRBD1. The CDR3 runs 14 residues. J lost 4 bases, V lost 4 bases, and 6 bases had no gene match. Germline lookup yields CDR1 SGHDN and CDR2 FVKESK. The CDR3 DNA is TGTGCCAGCAGCCCGACAGGGTTCGCCACTGAAGCTTTCTTT. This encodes CASSPTGFATEAFF.

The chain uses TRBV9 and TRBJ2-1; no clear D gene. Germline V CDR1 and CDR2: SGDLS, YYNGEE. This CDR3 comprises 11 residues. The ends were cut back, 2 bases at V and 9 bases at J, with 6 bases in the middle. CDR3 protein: CASSVDSEQFF. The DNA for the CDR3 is TGTGCCAGCAGCGTTGATAGTGAGCAGTTCTTC.

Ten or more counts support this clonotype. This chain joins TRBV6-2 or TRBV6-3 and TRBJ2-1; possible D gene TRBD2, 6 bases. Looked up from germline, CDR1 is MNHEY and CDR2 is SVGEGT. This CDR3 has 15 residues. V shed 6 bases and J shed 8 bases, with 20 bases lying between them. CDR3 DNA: TGTGCCAGCAGCTTAACGGGAGTACCCTTGCATGAGCAGTTCTTC. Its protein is CASSLTGVPLHEQFF.

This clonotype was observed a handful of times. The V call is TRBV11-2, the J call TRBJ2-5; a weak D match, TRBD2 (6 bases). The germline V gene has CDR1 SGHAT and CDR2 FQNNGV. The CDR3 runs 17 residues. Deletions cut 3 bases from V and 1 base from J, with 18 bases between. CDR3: CASSFGITWRGQETQYF. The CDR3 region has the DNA TGTGCCAGCAGCTTTGGGATTACATGGCGGGGCCAAGAGACCCAGTACTTC.

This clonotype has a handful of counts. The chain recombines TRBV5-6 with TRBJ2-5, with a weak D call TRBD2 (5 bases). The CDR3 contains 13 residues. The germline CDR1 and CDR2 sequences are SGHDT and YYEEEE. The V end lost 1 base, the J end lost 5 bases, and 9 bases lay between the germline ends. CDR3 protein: CASSLRRGETQYF. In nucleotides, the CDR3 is TGTGCCAGCAGCTTGCGGCGAGGGGAGACCCAGTACTTC. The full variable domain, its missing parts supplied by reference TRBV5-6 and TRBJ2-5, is DAGVTQSPTHLIKTRGQQVTLRCSPKSGHDTVSWYQQALGQGPQFIFQYYEEEERQRGNFPDRFSGHQFPNYSSELNVNALLLGDSALYLCASSLRRGETQYFGPGTRLLVL.

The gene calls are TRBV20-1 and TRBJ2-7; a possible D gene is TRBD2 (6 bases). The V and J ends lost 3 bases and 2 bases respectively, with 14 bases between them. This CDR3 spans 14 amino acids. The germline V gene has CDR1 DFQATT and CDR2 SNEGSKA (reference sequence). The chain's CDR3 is CSASNAGRTYEQYF. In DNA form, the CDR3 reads TGCAGTGCTAGTAACGCAGGGAGGACCTACGAGCAGTACTTC.

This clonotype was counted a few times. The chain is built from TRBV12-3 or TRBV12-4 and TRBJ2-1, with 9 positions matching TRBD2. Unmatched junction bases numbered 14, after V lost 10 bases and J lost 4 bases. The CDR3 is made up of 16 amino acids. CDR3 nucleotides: TGTGCCACTCTAAGGGGCGGGAGGGCCTCGTACAATGAGCAGTTCTTC. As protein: CATLRGGRASYNEQFF.

The chain's CDR3 is CASSLFGTGVDSPLHF. The DNA for the CDR3 is TGTGCCAGCAGCTTATTCGGGACAGGGGTAGATTCACCCCTCCACTTT. The rearrangement uses TRBV7-8 and TRBJ1-6; 10 bases are shared with TRBD1. The CDR3 runs 16 residues. Germline assignment: CDR1 SGHVS and CDR2 FQNEAQ. V trimming: 2 bases; J trimming: 8 bases; junction bases outside the gene matches: 6.

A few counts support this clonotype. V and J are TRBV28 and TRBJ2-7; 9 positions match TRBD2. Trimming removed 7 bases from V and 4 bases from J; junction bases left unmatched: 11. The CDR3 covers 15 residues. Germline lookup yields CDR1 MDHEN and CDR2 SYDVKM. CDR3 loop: CASKSSGTVGYEQYF. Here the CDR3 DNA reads TGTGCCAGCAAGTCTAGCGGGACGGTTGGTTACGAGCAGTACTTC.